The T cell receptor beta chain described here comes from a study of sequential checkpoint blockade in melanoma. Study information: Maintenance nivolumab came after either treatment sequence.

Treatment in this sample: randomized to nivolumab then ipilimumab (arm A) or the reverse (arm B). None of the patients previously received DNA-damaging chemotherapy. Live CD3+CD8+ CD19− CD56− cells were sorted from PBMCs. Trimming stripped 0 bases from V and 1 base from J, with 10 bases between. The CDR3 contains 15 residues. Germline V lookup: CDR1 LNHNV, CDR2 YYDKDF (reference sequence). Sequenced by immunoSEQ multiplex PCR; TCRdb stores in-frame clones only, minus some. The sample has roughly 28,000 clones; roughly 76% are singletons. V and J are TRBV15 and TRBJ2-7; D is possibly TRBD2 (6 bases). The clonotype originates from a human donor with melanoma. The input for sequencing was CD8+ T cells sorted from blood (inferred from file names), taken from a patient given nivolumab and ipilimumab in sequence. This chain's CDR3 is CATSRDRDLSYEQYF. CDR3 coding DNA: TGTGCCACCAGCAGAGATAGGGACTTATCCTACGAGCAGTACTTC.